The T cell receptor beta chain under discussion was sequenced for a study of T-cell memory formation after mild COVID-19. The CDR3 covers 14 residues. V trimming: 5 bases; J trimming: 16 bases; junction bases outside the gene matches: 15. TCRdb passed the 5' RACE reads through MiXCR, listing each CDR3 protein once. This table has about 180,000 distinct CDR3 sequences, about a fifth appearing once. The sequencing input was PBMCs or a T cell subset sorted from them (not recorded which). This TCR came from a man in his late teens or twenties who had mild COVID-19 (a few samples of this study predate the infection). Cell type and time point are not known. The chain carries TRBV12-3 or TRBV12-4 and TRBJ2-1; TRBD1 matches at 9 bases. CDR3 loop: CASSPTGQGRSSFF. DNA for the CDR3: TGTGCCAGCAGTCCCACGGGACAGGGCCGGAGTTCATTCTTC.